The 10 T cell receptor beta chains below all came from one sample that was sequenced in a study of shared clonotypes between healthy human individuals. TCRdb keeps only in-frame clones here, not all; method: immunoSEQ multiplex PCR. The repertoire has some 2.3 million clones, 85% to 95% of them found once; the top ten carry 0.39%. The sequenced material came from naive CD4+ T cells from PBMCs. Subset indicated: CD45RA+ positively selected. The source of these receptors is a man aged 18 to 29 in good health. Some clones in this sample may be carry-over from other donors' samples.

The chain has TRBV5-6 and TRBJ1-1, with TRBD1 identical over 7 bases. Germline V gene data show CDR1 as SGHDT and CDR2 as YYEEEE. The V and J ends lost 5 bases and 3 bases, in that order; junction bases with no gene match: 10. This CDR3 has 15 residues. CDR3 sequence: CASSQGTVRHTEAFF. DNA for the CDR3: TGTGCCAGCAGTCAGGGGACAGTAAGGCACACTGAAGCTTTCTTT.

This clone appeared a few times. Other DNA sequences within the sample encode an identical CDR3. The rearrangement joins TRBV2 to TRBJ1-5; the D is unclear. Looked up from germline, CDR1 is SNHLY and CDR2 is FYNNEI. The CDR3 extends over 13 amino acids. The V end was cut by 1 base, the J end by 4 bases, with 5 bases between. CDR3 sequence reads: CASSEGGNQPQHF. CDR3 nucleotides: TGTGCCAGCAGTGAAGGAGGGAATCAGCCCCAGCATTTT.

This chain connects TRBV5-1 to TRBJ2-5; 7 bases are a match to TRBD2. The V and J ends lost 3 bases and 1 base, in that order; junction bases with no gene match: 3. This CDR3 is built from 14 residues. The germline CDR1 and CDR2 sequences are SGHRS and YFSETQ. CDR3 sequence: CASSWGGRQETQYF. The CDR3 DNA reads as TGCGCCAGCAGCTGGGGGGGACGCCAAGAGACCCAGTACTTC.

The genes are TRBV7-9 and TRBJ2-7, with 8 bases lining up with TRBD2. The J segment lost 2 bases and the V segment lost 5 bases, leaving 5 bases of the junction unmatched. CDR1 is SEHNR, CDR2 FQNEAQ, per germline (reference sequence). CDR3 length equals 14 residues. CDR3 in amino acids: CASSVGTRTYEQYF. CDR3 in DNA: TGTGCCAGCAGCGTCGGGACTAGGACCTACGAGCAGTACTTC.

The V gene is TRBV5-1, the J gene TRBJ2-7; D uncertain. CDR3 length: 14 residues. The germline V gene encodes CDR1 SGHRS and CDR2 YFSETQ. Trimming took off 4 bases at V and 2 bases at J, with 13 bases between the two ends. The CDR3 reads CASSVSVVAYEQYF. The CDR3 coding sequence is TGCGCCAGCAGCGTGTCGGTTGTAGCCTACGAGCAGTACTTC.

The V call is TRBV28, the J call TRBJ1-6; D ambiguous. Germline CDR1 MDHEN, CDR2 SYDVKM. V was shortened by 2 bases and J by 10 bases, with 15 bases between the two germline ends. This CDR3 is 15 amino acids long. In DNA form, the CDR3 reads TGTGCCAGCAGTTTAAGATTCCGGGGAAGATCACCCCTCCACTTT. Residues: CASSLRFRGRSPLHF.

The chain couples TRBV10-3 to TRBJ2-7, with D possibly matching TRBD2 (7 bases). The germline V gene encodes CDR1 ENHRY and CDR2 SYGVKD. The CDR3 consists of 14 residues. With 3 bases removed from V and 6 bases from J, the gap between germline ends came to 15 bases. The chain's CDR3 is CAISDPRGGGEQYF. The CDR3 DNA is TGTGCCATCAGTGACCCCCGGGGAGGGGGCGAGCAGTACTTC.

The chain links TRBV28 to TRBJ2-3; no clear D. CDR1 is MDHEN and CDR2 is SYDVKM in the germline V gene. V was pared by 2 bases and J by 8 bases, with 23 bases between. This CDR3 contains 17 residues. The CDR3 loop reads CASSLVGRERTGATQYF. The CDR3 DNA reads TGTGCCAGCAGTTTAGTGGGTCGTGAGAGAACCGGCGCTACGCAGTATTTT.

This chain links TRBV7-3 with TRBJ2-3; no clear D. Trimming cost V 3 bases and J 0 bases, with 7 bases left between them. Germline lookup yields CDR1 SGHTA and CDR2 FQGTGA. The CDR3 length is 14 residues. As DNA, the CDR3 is TGTGCCAGCAGCTTGTCGTGGAGCACAGATACGCAGTATTTT. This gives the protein CASSLSWSTDTQYF.

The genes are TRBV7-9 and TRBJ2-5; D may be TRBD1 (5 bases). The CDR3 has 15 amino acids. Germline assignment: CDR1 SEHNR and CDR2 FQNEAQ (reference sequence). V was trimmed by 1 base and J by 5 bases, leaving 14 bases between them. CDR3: CASSLEGAKTETQYF. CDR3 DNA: TGTGCCAGCAGCTTAGAAGGGGCCAAAACCGAGACCCAGTACTTC.